This TCR beta chain was identified in a study of identifying expanded T cells in peripheral blood. Broader study findings: Technical replicates showed approximately 1.2 changed clones; roughly two weeks about 16.4; four weeks 19. Clone count variance between approximately two-week samples rose with total template count.

Worth noting for this clone: No antigen is known for it.

Profiling relied on immunoSEQ multiplex PCR, and the TCRdb table lists in-frame clones only, not all of them. Of 95,000 to 100,000 clones in the sample, approximately 88% are singletons; the top ten hold approximately 18%. During the collection period, no donor immune events like infections were recorded. Trimming removed 1 base from V and 1 base from J, with 14 bases in between. CDR3 size: 17 residues. From germline, CDR1 is SGDLS and CDR2 YYNGEE. The rearrangement joins TRBV9 to TRBJ2-2; maybe TRBD2 (5 bases). Sequencing used blood. This receptor was taken from a person aged 18-70 years in good health. The CDR3 DNA is TGTGCCAGCAGCGTACAGAGGGTCACGGGGAACACCGGGGAGCTGTTTTTT. Encoded protein: CASSVQRVTGNTGELFF.